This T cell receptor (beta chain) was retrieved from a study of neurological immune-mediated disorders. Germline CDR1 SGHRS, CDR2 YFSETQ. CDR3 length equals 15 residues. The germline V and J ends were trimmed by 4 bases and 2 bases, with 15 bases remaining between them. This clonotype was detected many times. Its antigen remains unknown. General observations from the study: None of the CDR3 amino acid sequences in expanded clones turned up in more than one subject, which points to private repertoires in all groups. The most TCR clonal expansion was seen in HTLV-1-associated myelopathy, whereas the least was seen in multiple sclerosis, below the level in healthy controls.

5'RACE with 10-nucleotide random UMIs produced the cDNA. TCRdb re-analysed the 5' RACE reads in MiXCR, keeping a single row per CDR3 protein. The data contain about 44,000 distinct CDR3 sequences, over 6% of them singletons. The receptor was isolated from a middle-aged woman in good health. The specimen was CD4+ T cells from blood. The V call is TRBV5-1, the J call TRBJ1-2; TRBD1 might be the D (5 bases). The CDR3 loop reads CASSPMGQGNYGYTF. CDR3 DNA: TGCGCCAGCAGCCCGATGGGCCAGGGCAACTATGGCTACACCTTC.